The entry that follows covers one TCR beta chain sequence. What it binds is not known. This entry is derived from a study of cytomegalovirus exposure and HLA in healthy donors. Study-level results: In a later analysis, the majority of CMV-associated beta chains seemingly showed HLA restriction.

The primer mix had 60 Vbeta and 13 Jbeta primers. Using immunoSEQ multiplex PCR, the repertoire was profiled, and TCRdb retains in-frame clones only, with some absent. This sample's table has 100,000 to 150,000 clones. This CDR3 region has 15 residues. The V gene lost 10 bases and the J gene lost 0 bases, with 15 bases spanning the gap. Per the germline V gene, CDR1 is SNHLY and CDR2 is FYNNEI. Sequenced sample: PBMCs. The gene calls are TRBV2 and TRBJ2-2; possible D gene TRBD1, 5 bases. This clonotype was sampled from a woman between 35 and 50 years old in good health and CMV-seronegative. The CDR3 region is CATARVMANTGELFF. In DNA, the CDR3 is TGTGCCACCGCCAGGGTAATGGCGAACACCGGGGAGCTGTTTTTT.